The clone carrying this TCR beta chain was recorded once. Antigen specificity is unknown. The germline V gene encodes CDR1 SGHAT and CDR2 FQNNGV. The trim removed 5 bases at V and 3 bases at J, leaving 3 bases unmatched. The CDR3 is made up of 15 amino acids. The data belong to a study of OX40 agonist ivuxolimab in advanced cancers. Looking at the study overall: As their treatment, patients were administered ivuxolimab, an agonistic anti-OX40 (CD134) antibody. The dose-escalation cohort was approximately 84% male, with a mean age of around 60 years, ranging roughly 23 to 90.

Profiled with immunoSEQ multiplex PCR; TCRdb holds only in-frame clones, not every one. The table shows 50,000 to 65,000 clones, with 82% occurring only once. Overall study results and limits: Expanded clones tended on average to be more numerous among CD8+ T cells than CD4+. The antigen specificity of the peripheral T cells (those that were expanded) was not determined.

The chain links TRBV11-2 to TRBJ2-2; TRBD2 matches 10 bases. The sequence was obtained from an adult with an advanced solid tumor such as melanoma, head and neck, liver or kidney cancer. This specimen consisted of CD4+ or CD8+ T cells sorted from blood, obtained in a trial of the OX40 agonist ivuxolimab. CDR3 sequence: CASSPLAGDTGELFF. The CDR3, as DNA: TGTGCCAGCAGCCCTCTAGCGGGGGACACCGGGGAGCTGTTTTTT.